The 11 T cell receptor beta chains below all came from one sample that was sequenced in a study of radiotherapy plus CTLA-4 blockade in lung cancer. Method: immunoSEQ multiplex PCR; TCRdb's copy keeps in-frame clones and lacks some. The repertoire holds tens of thousands of clones, with roughly 77% as singletons. Sample: peripheral blood, taken from a patient treated with radiotherapy plus ipilimumab. These TCRs come from a human donor with non-small cell lung cancer who had a complete response to radiotherapy plus ipilimumab.

The chain uses TRBV14 and TRBJ1-2; 9 bases are a match to TRBD1. Trimming took 0 bases from V and 8 from J; bases not matched to a gene: 7. The CDR3 spans 15 residues. Germline V CDR1 and CDR2: SGHDN, FVKESK. The CDR3 loop reads CASSQDRGQGRGYTF. DNA of the CDR3: TGTGCCAGCAGCCAAGATAGGGGACAGGGTCGAGGCTACACCTTC.

The chain couples TRBV6-5 to TRBJ2-3; D possibly matches TRBD1 or TRBD2 (5 bases each). V was clipped by 2 bases and J by 3 bases, with 12 bases between them. The CDR3 is made up of 15 amino acids. In germline, CDR1 is MNHEY, CDR2 SVGAGI. The CDR3 region is CASSYPGAGTDTQYF. CDR3 DNA sequence: TGTGCCAGCAGTTACCCCGGGGCAGGGACAGATACGCAGTATTTT.

The chain couples TRBV5-4 to TRBJ1-1; a possible D gene is TRBD1 (6 bases). This CDR3 is built from 17 residues. Looked up from germline, CDR1 is SGHNT and CDR2 is YYREEE (reference sequence). V was trimmed by 0 bases and J by 5 bases, leaving 20 bases between them. The CDR3 region has the DNA TGTGCCAGCAGCTTGGAGGGGGGGATCGGGGTATCGACTGAAGCTTTCTTT. Protein sequence: CASSLEGGIGVSTEAFF.

Note on this clone: The sample has other DNA sequences that encode this CDR3 too. The rearrangement joins TRBV10-1 to TRBJ2-3; the D gene is possibly TRBD2 (6 bases). The V end lost 2 bases, the J end lost 0 bases, and 6 bases lay between the germline ends. The CDR3 contains 14 residues. CDR1 is WNHNN and CDR2 is SYGVQD in the germline V gene (reference sequence). As DNA, the CDR3 is TGCGCCAGCAGTGAGGGGACTAGCACAGATACGCAGTATTTT. Encoded protein: CASSEGTSTDTQYF.

CDR3 nucleotide sequence: TGTGCCAGCAGAAGGACTAGCGGGAGTTGGGATACGCAGTATTTT. Protein sequence: CASRRTSGSWDTQYF. The chain couples TRBV6-4 to TRBJ2-3; 13 bases fit TRBD2. J gave up 6 bases and V 6 bases, and 6 bases lay outside the gene matches. CDR1 and CDR2 from the germline V gene are MRHNA and SNTAGT. This CDR3 comprises 15 residues.

This clone was found once. This sequence joins TRBV9 and TRBJ2-3; either TRBD1 or TRBD2 may fit D (6 bases each). Looked up from germline, CDR1 is SGDLS and CDR2 is YYNGEE. The V end lost 4 bases, the J end lost 1 base, and 19 bases lay between the germline ends. CDR3 size: 17 residues. The CDR3 nucleotides are TGTGCCAGCAGCCCAAGGGGGGACGTGAGAGGCACAGATACGCAGTATTTT. Its translation is CASSPRGDVRGTDTQYF.

V gene TRBV6-1 combines with J gene TRBJ2-2, with TRBD2 matching over 8 bases. Trimming took 5 bases from V and 1 from J; bases not matched to a gene: 3. The germline V gene has CDR1 MNHNS and CDR2 SASEGT. CDR3 length equals 15 residues. CDR3 DNA sequence: TGTGCCAGCAGTTCCGGGACTAGGAACACCGGGGAGCTGTTTTTT. As protein: CASSSGTRNTGELFF.

V gene TRBV9 combines with J gene TRBJ1-2, with TRBD1 matching 8 bases. The CDR3 extends over 15 amino acids. V was clipped by 0 bases and J by 4 bases; unmatched bases: 5. Germline lookup yields CDR1 SGDLS and CDR2 YYNGEE. The DNA for the CDR3 is TGTGCCAGCAGCGTAGCTCAGGGGGCCGGCTATGGCTACACCTTC. Translating gives CASSVAQGAGYGYTF.

The V call is TRBV9, the J call TRBJ1-1; D is possibly TRBD1 (6 bases). Germline V gives CDR1 SGDLS, CDR2 YYNGEE. The length of the CDR3 is 14 residues. The ends were cut back, 4 bases at V and 4 bases at J, with 14 bases in the middle. In DNA form, the CDR3 reads TGTGCCAGCAGCCCAAGACAAGGGGGCACTGAAGCTTTCTTT. This codes for CASSPRQGGTEAFF.

The chain is built from TRBV2 and TRBJ2-1; 10 nucleotides align to TRBD2. Trimming took 6 bases from V and 4 from J; bases not matched to a gene: 9. Germline V lookup: CDR1 SNHLY, CDR2 FYNNEI. The CDR3 is 16 amino acids. DNA for the CDR3: TGTGCCAGCAGGGCCCGGACTAGCGGAAAGTACAATGAGCAGTTCTTC. Translated, it gives CASRARTSGKYNEQFF.

V usage is TRBV7-6 and J usage is TRBJ2-1, with D maybe TRBD2 (7 bases). V was cut by 0 bases and J by 8 bases, with 14 bases left in between. CDR1 is SGHVS and CDR2 is FNYEAQ in the germline V gene. The CDR3 runs to 15 residues. DNA of the CDR3: TGTGCCAGCAGCTTAGCGGGGGGGCCCTTGGATGAGCAGTTCTTC. Amino acid sequence: CASSLAGGPLDEQFF.